Detailed here is one TCR beta chain. There is no known antigen for this receptor. Base qualities were left out, and no much larger clone turns up one base away. The same CDR3 is also encoded by other DNA sequences in this sample. This sample was taken from a study of shared clonotypes between healthy human individuals (dated by TCRdb to 2018 to 2020). Regarding the complete study: A couple of women and a few men aged 18 to 49 years were included in the cohort. Leukapheresis yielded between about 0.85 and 10 billion PBMCs per donor. For each donor, CD4 naive and CD4 memory were each given three plates, CD8 naive was given two plates, and CD8 memory was given one plate. To estimate repertoire size and how much clonotype sharing occurs between individuals, the study deeply sequenced the blood TCR repertoires of roughly 5 healthy adults. Different laboratories and diverse techniques were used to prepare libraries and sequence TCR repertoires, to increase sequencing depth and limit assay-specific biases. Overall results and qualifications from the work: Pairwise subsampling led to the expectation that sequencing depth would affect the degree of clonotype sharing among donors. About 4.5% of naive CD4, 3% to 4% of naive CD8, 2.3% of memory CD4, and around 0.42% of memory CD8 clonotypes were shared across several donors. Only blood was sampled, and tissue TCR repertoires likely differ from those in blood. Clonotypes shared by all four sorted-subset donors showed higher generation probabilities than non-shared clonotypes. Because the study included a small number of donors, the genetic and exposure-history diversity represented was limited. Naive subsets generally had larger estimated clonotype richness than memory subsets did. Rarefaction of sorted-subset datasets indicated incomplete sequencing despite the large sequencing depth.

From the germline V gene (reference sequence), CDR1 is LNHDA and CDR2 is SQIVND. The CDR3 sequence holds 12 residues, the cysteine and phenylalanine included. The entry retains the CDR3 DNA only, 36 bases that are in frame from base 1. V is shortened by 7 bases, J by 4 bases, and the region joining them spans 8 bases. The donors were healthy, HIV-negative adults with no recently reported acute infections or vaccinations. Every donor was a Caucasian adult living in Nashville, Tennessee, USA. The CD8 memory samples were a combination of magnetically selected CD45RO+ cells and CCR7-negative CD45RA+ effector memory (TemRA) cells. After blood collection by leukapheresis, PBMCs were isolated using Ficoll-Histopaque density gradient centrifugation and then cryopreserved in the vapor phase of liquid nitrogen. Analytical flow cytometry was used to check the purity and quantity of each magnetically sorted T cell population. Genomic DNA was isolated from each sorted fraction and quantified by UV absorbance on a Nanodrop 2000c.

Using the deep immunoSEQ assay, TCR CDR3 regions were amplified from genomic DNA by multiplex PCR. For each cell subset, the extracted genomic DNA was distributed evenly across all wells of several immunoSEQ 96-well plates, and each plate served as one replicate. Each replicate PCR for sorted subsets received roughly 0.2 ug genomic DNA, equal to about 30,000 T cell genomes. Purified libraries were quantified with a Qubit 3.0 fluorometer, sized on a Bioanalyzer 2100, and re-quantified with the KAPA Library Quantification kit. Every immunoSEQ 96-well plate was sequenced on a separate single-read 150-cycle Illumina NextSeq 550 flow cell. Per the original workflow: Because the immunoSEQ output included only junctional sequences and no quality scores, the filtering could not be the same as the filtering used for full-length reads. To assign V/J genes and CDR3, sequences were annotated using PyIR, a Python wrapper for IgBLAST v1.9, with IMGT germline references. Reads with weak V/J assignments (E-value above 1e-6), missing CDR3, stop codons, out-of-frame junctions, or ambiguous translated residues were removed. V3J clonotypes were defined as sequences sharing the same inferred V gene, J gene, and CDR3 amino acid sequence. To compute the percentage overlap between repertoires, the number of shared unique clonotypes was divided by the size of the smaller repertoire. RTK rarefaction, the Chao1 estimator, and Recon v2.1 estimates of unobserved clonotypes were used to assess repertoire richness. For all TCRbeta clonotypes obtained by the gDNA method from four donors, generation probabilities were computed with OLGA. The table was pulled from immuneACCESS by TCRdb, which kept in-frame rearrangements only. Such tables lose some clones; where checked, under half of the loss comes from unresolved V genes, and the rest has no known cause. Clone size and the V and J calls come from that table; the DNA yielded D and trimming. The sample includes approximately 710,000 clones, with 90% observed a single time. Of the sample, 34% is held by the ten largest clones.

The receptor's source is a man younger than 30 in good health. Some clones in this sample may be carry-over from other donors' samples. The V gene is TRBV19 and the J gene is TRBJ2-1; matching of 6 bases hints at TRBD1 as the D gene. The sample taken for sequencing was memory CD8+ T cells from PBMCs. This specimen's cell subset or site label, interpreted: CD45RO+ cells pooled with CCR7-negative TemRA cells. The base sequence is TGTGCCAGTATAGGGGGTTACAATGAGCAGTTCTTC. Translated, this is CASIGGYNEQFF.